Here is one T cell receptor (beta chain) with its context. Its antigen is not known. The data belong to a study of CXCR3-negative and CXCR3-positive naive CD8 T cells. Overall study: Each library held about 1.5 +/- 0.3 million TRB reads, around 140 million in total. Points from the study as a whole: Compared with CXCR3-negative naive cells, CXCR3-positive naive cells showed more hydrophobic TRB CDR3s.

CDR1 is MDHEN, CDR2 SYDVKM, per germline. This CDR3 has 12 residues. Each TRB cDNA library was prepared by 5' RACE (with UMI labels). From the 5' RACE reads, TCRdb lists one entry per CDR3 protein and no DNA. The sample table includes 150,000 or so distinct CDR3 sequences. The sequence derives from a human donor in good health. Some clones in this sample may be carry-over from other donors' samples. This sequence joins TRBV28 and TRBJ2-1; the D call of TRBD1 rests on TCRdb alone, since no DNA is present to check it. The sample was naive CXCR3+ CD8+ T cells from blood. Subset here: CD45RO-CCR7+CD27+CD95- naive CD8+ T cells expressing CXCR3 (TNR3+). CDR3 region: CASSQGVDEQFF.